This T cell receptor beta chain emerged from a study of T cells in Graves' hyperthyroidism and ophthalmopathy. Findings and caveats of the study: Blood held most thyroid clonotypes expanded above 0.001 frequency. Model predictions of ophthalmopathy came a median roughly 6.4 months before onset.

Any patient presenting with uncontrolled infection, other autoimmune disease, pregnancy or lactation was left out. Clinical symptoms, serum thyroxine, TRAb, thyroid ultrasound and orbital computed tomography established diagnosis. This clonotype was observed many times. Its antigen is as yet unknown. Trimming took 5 bases from V and 7 from J, leaving 21 bases between them. CDR1 is MDHEN and CDR2 is SYDVKM in the germline V gene. The CDR3 totals 17 residues. Amplification of TCR beta CDR3 regions was performed using RNA transcripts as template. TCR CDR3 regions were first amplified by RT-PCR with HTBI primers. In TCRdb, the multiplex PCR reads were re-called with MiXCR into one record per CDR3 protein. The table includes about 98,000 distinct CDR3 sequences, about 40% detected once.

This chain links TRBV28 with TRBJ1-6; no firm D call. This TCR derives from a young woman with Graves' hyperthyroidism. Material: peripheral blood or thyroid tissue (not recorded which). CDR3 residues: CASSRPRTGNLNSPLHF. CDR3 in DNA: TGTGCCAGCAGTCGACCAAGGACGGGGAACCTAAATTCACCCCTCCACTTT.